Detailed here is one TCR beta chain. Its antigen remains unknown. As it was prepared, the TCRbeta library received unique molecular identifiers. One entry per CDR3 protein results from TCRdb running MiXCR on the PCR reads. The repertoire holds fewer than 150,000 distinct CDR3 sequences, with about 9.9% as singletons. V trimming: 5 bases; J trimming: 1 base; junction bases outside the gene matches: 2. CDR3 length: 14 amino acids. Germline V gene lookup returns CDR1 KGHSH and CDR2 LQKENI. These data come from a study of T-cell reconstitution after alpha-beta-depleted transplantation in children. Study results and limitations: It was surviving recipient T cells and thymic progenitors that gave some patients high TCRbeta diversity at day 60.

The source material was PBMCs, mostly from graft donor cells, sampled 180 days after TCRalphabeta/CD19-depleted stem cell transplant. J is TRBJ1-3 and V is TRBV18, with 7 positions matching TRBD1. The receptor was derived from a girl less than two years old who had a stem cell transplant for combined immunodeficiency, so the T cells may come from the graft donor. CDR3 sequence reads: CASSSQGSGNTIYF. In nucleotides, the CDR3 is TGTGCCAGCTCATCACAGGGGTCTGGAAACACCATATATTTT.